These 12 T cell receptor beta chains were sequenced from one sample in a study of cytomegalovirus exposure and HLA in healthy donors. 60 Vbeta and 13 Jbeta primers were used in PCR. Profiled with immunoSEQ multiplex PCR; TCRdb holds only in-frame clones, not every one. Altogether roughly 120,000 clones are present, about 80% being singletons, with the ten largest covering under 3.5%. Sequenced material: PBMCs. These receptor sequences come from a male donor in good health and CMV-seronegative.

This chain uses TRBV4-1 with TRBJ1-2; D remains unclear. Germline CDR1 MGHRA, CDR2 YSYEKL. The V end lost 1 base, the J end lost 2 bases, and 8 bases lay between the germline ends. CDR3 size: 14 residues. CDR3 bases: TGCGCCAGCAGCCAAGGTCAGGCCAACTATGGCTACACCTTC. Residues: CASSQGQANYGYTF.

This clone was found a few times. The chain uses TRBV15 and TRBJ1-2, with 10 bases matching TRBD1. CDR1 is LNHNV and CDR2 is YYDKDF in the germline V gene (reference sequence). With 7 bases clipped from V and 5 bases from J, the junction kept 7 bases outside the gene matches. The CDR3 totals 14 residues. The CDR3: CATKSGTGVYGYTF. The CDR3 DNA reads TGTGCCACCAAGTCCGGGACAGGGGTTTATGGCTACACCTTC.

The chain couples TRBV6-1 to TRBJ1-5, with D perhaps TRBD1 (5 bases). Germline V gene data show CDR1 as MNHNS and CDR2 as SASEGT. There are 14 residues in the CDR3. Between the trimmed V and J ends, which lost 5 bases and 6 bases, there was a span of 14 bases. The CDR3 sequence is CASSSTATLQPQHF. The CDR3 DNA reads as TGTGCCAGCAGTTCGACAGCGACGCTTCAGCCCCAGCATTTT.

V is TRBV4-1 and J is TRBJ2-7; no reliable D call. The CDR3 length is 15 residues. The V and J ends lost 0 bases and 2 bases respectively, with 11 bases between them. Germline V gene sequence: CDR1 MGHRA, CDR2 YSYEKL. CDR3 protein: CASSQDGGSTYEQYF. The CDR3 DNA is TGCGCCAGCAGCCAAGACGGCGGCAGTACCTACGAGCAGTACTTC.

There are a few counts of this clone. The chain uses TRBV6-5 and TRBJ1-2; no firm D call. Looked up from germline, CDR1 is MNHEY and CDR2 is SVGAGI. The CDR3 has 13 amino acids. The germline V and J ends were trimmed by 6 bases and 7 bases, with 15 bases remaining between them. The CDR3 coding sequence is TGTGCCAGCAGAACCTCGGGGTTGAGTGGCTACACCTTC. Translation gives CASRTSGLSGYTF.

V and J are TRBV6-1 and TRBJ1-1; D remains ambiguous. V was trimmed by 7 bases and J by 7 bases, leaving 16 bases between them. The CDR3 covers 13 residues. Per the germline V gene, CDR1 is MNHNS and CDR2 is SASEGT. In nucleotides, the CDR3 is TGTGCCAGCAACCCCTCTTCCCAGGTTGAAGCTTTCTTT. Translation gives CASNPSSQVEAFF.

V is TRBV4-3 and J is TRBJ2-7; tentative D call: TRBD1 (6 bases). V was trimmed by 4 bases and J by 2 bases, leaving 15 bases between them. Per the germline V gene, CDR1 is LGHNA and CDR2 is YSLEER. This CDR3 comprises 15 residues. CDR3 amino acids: CASSPSQTGPYEQYF. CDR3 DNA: TGCGCCAGCAGCCCCTCGCAGACAGGCCCCTACGAGCAGTACTTC.

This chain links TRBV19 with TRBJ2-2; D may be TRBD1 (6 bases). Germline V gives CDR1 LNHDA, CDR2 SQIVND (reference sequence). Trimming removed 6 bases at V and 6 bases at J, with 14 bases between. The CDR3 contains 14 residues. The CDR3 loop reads CASSRTAGSGELFF. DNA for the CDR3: TGTGCCAGTAGCCGGACAGCAGGGTCCGGGGAGCTGTTTTTT.

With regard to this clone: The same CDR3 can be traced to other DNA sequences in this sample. CDR3 nucleotide sequence: TGTGCCAGCAGGGCAGGGGAGGGGAGTCCCCAGCATTTT. Protein product: CASRAGEGSPQHF. The chain combines TRBV6-1 with TRBJ1-5; D may be TRBD1 (6 bases). Trimming shortened V by 6 bases and J by 10 bases, and 16 bases separated the two germline ends. Germline V gene data show CDR1 as MNHNS and CDR2 as SASEGT. The CDR3 sequence is 13 residues long.

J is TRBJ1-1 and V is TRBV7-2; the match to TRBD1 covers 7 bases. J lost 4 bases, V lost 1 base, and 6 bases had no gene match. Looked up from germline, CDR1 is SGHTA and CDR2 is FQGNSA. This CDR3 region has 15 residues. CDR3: CASSLVLTGSTEAFF. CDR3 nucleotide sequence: TGTGCCAGCAGCTTAGTTTTGACAGGGAGCACTGAAGCTTTCTTT.

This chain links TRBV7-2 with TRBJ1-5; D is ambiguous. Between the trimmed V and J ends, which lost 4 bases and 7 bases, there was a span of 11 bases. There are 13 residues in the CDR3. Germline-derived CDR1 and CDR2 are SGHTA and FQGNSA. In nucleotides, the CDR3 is TGTGCCAGCAGCTCCACGTTTGAGCAGCCCCAGCATTTT. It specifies CASSSTFEQPQHF.

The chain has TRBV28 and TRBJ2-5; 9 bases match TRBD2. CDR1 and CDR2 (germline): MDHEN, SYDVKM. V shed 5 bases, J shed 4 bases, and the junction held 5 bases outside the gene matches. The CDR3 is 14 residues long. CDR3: CASSPSGVGETQYF. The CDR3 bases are TGTGCCAGCAGTCCTAGCGGGGTGGGAGAGACCCAGTACTTC.